This T cell receptor beta chain comes out of a study of regulatory T cells in long-lasting Graves disease (dated by TCRdb to the early 2020s). About the investigation overall: In the newly diagnosed Graves' disease group, patients had been taking antithyroid drugs for less than 3 months. Persistent Graves' disease patients were compared with newly diagnosed Graves' disease patients by peripheral blood TCR sequencing and RNA sequencing. The study was registered as a clinical trial and conducted in China. A total of 35 or so samples were covered by TCR sequencing, comprising about 13 persistent and around 20 newly diagnosed Graves' disease patients. Study-level results and caveats: Patients with persistent disease shared more public clonotypes (about 2,900) than newly diagnosed patients did (nearly 1,000). Only peripheral blood was studied, because thyroid tissue, the primary lesion, was inaccessible. TRBV28, TRBJ1-2 and TRBJ2-5 were preferentially used in persistent disease, while TRBV20-1 and TRBJ2-1 were favored in newly diagnosed disease. The authors acknowledged the small sample size as a limitation that may reduce accuracy. Lower TCR Shannon entropy and fewer highly expanded clones were observed in persistent Graves' disease patients than in newly diagnosed patients, which suggested clonal expansion. Sequencing and analysis were restricted to the TCR beta chain.

The time point label corresponds to: newly diagnosed GD, antithyroid drugs for less than 3 months. For both TCR sequencing and RNA sequencing, RNA was extracted from PBMCs in TRIzol. The diagnosis of Graves' disease was made according to American Thyroid Association guidelines. Patients were recruited from an endocrinology department in Xi'an, China. From each patient, approximately 10 milliliters of peripheral blood was collected into an EDTA anticoagulant tube. PBMCs were isolated by Ficoll Paque Plus density gradient separation without further T cell sorting. An Agilent 2100 Bioanalyzer and agarose gel were used to check RNA quality, while a NanoDrop 2000 measured RNA concentration. Many counts were recorded for this clonotype. Its antigen is not yet known. No qualities accompany the bases; no much larger clone lies one base away. Library generation was performed with multiplex PCR. Sequencing took place on an Illumina HiSeq 4000. CDR3 regions were amplified by Arm-PCR with iRepertoire HTBI primers to construct TCR beta libraries. PCR products were gel purified before sequencing. For the original study's pipeline: Across samples, 62 TRBV and roughly 15 TRBJ segments were identified and used for gene usage analysis of CDR3 amino acid clonotypes. COPE and FqMerger were used to merge the filtered high-quality paired reads into contigs. BLAST was used to align contigs to IMGT TRBV, TRBD and TRBJ reference genes, with CDR3 defined following IMGT. Any clonotype with a frequency above 0.1% was classified as a highly expanded clone. Shannon entropy was used to measure repertoire diversity, and the Gini coefficient was used to measure V-J evenness. A clonotype found in more than one individual was treated as public. Starting from the raw public reads, TCRdb applied fastp trimming at Q25, assembled clones with MiXCR and retained in-frame beta chains. CDR3 protein duplicates are merged, each entry listing the most common genes and DNA. The V and J calls come from TCRdb's annotation, not from the publication. In this sample the table shows over 500,000 distinct CDR3 sequences, roughly 15% of which occur a single time. The leading ten clones occupy under 20% of the sample.

Trimming at the junction amounts to 6 bases on V and 5 bases on J, and the germline ends lie 16 bases apart. The germline V gene specifies MNHNS as CDR1 and SASEGT as CDR2. From cysteine to phenylalanine, the CDR3 is 14 amino acids long. Left in the record is the CDR3 DNA by itself, 42 bases read in frame from the first base. These data also featured in a second study, about T cells in Graves' hyperthyroidism and ophthalmopathy. The second study's paper adds: Graves' hyperthyroidism was defined as stable when no progression to ophthalmopathy occurred over 18 months of follow-up. Hyperthyroidism patients were newly diagnosed, had a disease duration of under 2 months, and were aged 18 to 65 years. Exclusion was applied to patients with uncontrolled infections, other autoimmune diseases, pregnancy or lactation. Clinical symptoms, serum thyroxine and TRAb, thyroid ultrasound, and orbital computed tomography formed the basis for the diagnoses. A first-round RT-PCR of the TCR CDR3 used the HTBI primer set with the Qiagen OneStep RT-PCR kit. Most expanded thyroid clonotypes (frequency above 0.001) were also found in blood, which suggests that blood repertoires may mirror thyroid immune responses. In cross-validation, a model built on a 13 V-J signature told ophthalmopathy apart from stable hyperthyroidism with less than 90% sensitivity and approximately 81% specificity, and in testing the same model reached 80%/75%. During validation, the model predicted progression to ophthalmopathy a median of approximately 7 months ahead of onset, with around 71% sensitivity and roughly 72% specificity. TCR V-J signatures able to tell the groups apart were searched for in a discovery cohort of 90 to 100 patients, of whom 43 had Graves' ophthalmopathy and about 55 had stable Graves' hyperthyroidism. Whether ophthalmopathy could be predicted prospectively was tested in an independent validation cohort made up of roughly 19 hyperthyroidism patients plus 17 patients who later progressed to ophthalmopathy. The 90 or so discovery patients were randomly split 7:3 into training and test sets. The study also compared thyroid tissue and blood T-cell repertoires from roughly six Graves' hyperthyroidism patients. Following sampling, methimazole starting at 30 mg daily was given to hyperthyroidism patients, and high-dose intravenous methylprednisolone was given to ophthalmopathy patients. Libraries were constructed in a second round of multiplex PCR, after which size selection and purification were performed. The libraries were sequenced on an Illumina HiSeq2000 using paired-end 100 bp reads. SOAPnuke was used to process the raw data, removing reads that contained adapters or uncalled bases, had a mean Phred below 15, or lacked an exact match to the constant primer or identifier. COPE v1.2.5 was used to merge high-quality paired reads, and clonotypes were defined as unique nucleotide sequences. MiTCR v1.1 was used to align the clonotypes against IMGT TRBV, TRBD and TRBJ reference segments. The analysis was restricted to V-J combinations with a frequency above 0.0001, which together covered around 99% of the repertoires. A TCS score was defined as the ratio between F50 (clonal expansion) and ExV (chaos), using BLOSUM62-based TCRdist between CDR3 peptides within each V-J. Welch's t-statistics and random forest reduced roughly 500 V-J features to roughly 13, which were used in a naive Bayes classifier (R e1071). No statistical method was used to fix the sample size in advance, and group allocation was not hidden from the investigators. The paper reports TCR Vbeta CDR3 sequencing of roughly 140 peripheral blood samples: some 44 ophthalmopathy, fewer than 85 hyperthyroidism and roughly 17 progressor patients.

This specimen consisted of peripheral blood mononuclear cells (PBMCs), obtained at new diagnosis, from a patient treated with antithyroid drugs. This clonotype originated in a woman in her twenties or thirties with Graves disease. Donor details come from another sample of the same person, matched by shared clones. The sequence joins TRBV6-1 to TRBJ1-1, with no confidently assigned D gene. The CDR3 protein sequence reads: CASRTGPEPTEAFF. The DNA sequence is as follows: TGTGCCAGCAGGACCGGACCCGAACCAACTGAAGCTTTCTTT.